The 17 T cell receptor beta chains below were found in one sample sequenced in a study of blood T cell repertoires in COVID-19. Some clones are missing from TCRdb's copy, which holds only in-frame ones; the method was immunoSEQ multiplex PCR. Here the sample spans some 110,000 clones, more than 75% being singletons. The sequencing sample was made of peripheral blood. These receptors originate from a man aged 40-50 years with acute or convalescent COVID-19.

V and J are TRBV7-6 and TRBJ2-1; perhaps TRBD1 as D (6 bases). This CDR3 spans 17 amino acids. Trimming pared 6 bases from V and 0 bases from J, leaving 18 bases between. Germline V gives CDR1 SGHVS, CDR2 FNYEAQ. The CDR3, as DNA: TGTGCCAGCAGTCCAGGGGCGTTAACGGGCTCCTACAATGAGCAGTTCTTC. Residues: CASSPGALTGSYNEQFF.

The chain recombines TRBV9 with TRBJ2-3; TRBD2 matches 11 bases. This CDR3 is 19 amino acids long. Germline V gene lookup returns CDR1 SGDLS and CDR2 YYNGEE. The J segment lost 5 bases and the V segment lost 0 bases, leaving 14 bases of the junction unmatched. The CDR3 loop reads CASSVAGDSGGGRGDTQYF. The CDR3 DNA is TGTGCCAGCAGCGTAGCTGGTGATAGCGGGGGGGGCCGAGGAGATACGCAGTATTTT.

This sequence joins TRBV5-1 and TRBJ1-1; 7 bases are shared with TRBD1. V trimming: 4 bases; J trimming: 5 bases; junction bases outside the gene matches: 14. This CDR3 spans 16 amino acids. Germline CDR1 SGHRS, CDR2 YFSETQ. The CDR3 loop is CASSPIQPGQLTEAFF. The CDR3 nucleotides are TGCGCCAGCAGCCCGATTCAACCGGGACAGTTAACTGAAGCTTTCTTT.

The chain has TRBV7-3 and TRBJ1-2, with D maybe TRBD1 (5 bases). CDR1 is SGHTA and CDR2 is FQGTGA in the germline V gene. CDR3 size: 14 residues. V was pared by 5 bases and J by 8 bases, with 18 bases between. CDR3 nucleotide sequence: TGTGCCAGCAGCGTCTCGGGTGGCTCAGGGGGCTACACCTTC. It specifies CASSVSGGSGGYTF.

The V call is TRBV2, the J call TRBJ1-5; D call uncertain. The V end lost 11 bases, the J end lost 7 bases, and 15 bases lay between the germline ends. Germline V gene sequence: CDR1 SNHLY, CDR2 FYNNEI. The CDR3 is 12 amino acids. This CDR3 is CASANLEQPQHF. CDR3 coding DNA: TGTGCCTCAGCGAACTTGGAGCAGCCCCAGCATTTT.

This chain joins TRBV19 and TRBJ1-3; 8 nucleotides match TRBD1. V was pared by 5 bases and J by 3 bases, with 6 bases of the junction left unmatched. The CDR3 is 15 residues long. CDR1 and CDR2 from the germline V gene are LNHDA and SQIVND (reference sequence). The DNA of the CDR3 is TGTGCCAGTAGTTACATCAGGGGGCGTGGAAACACCATATATTTT. Protein product: CASSYIRGRGNTIYF. The whole variable domain, remainder taken from reference TRBV19 and TRBJ1-3, is DGGITQSPKYLFRKEGQNVTLSCEQNLNHDAMYWYRQDPGQGLRLIYYSQIVNDFQKGDIAEGYSVSREKKESFPLTVTSAQKNPTAFYLCASSYIRGRGNTIYFGEGSWLTVV.

The chain has TRBV7-2 and TRBJ1-6; D gene uncertain. Trimming removed 5 bases at V and 6 bases at J, with 8 bases between. In germline, CDR1 is SGHTA, CDR2 FQGNSA. This CDR3 has 13 residues. In nucleotides, the CDR3 is TGTGCCAGCAGCCCATGGAGTAATTCACCCCTCCACTTT. It yields the protein CASSPWSNSPLHF.

V and J are TRBV4-2 and TRBJ2-1; TRBD1 might be the D (6 bases). CDR3 length: 14 amino acids. Trimming took off 3 bases at V and 2 bases at J, with 8 bases between the two ends. In germline, CDR1 is LGHNA, CDR2 YNFKEQ. The CDR3 coding sequence is TGTGCCAGCAGCCAGGGGGACACCTACAATGAGCAGTTCTTC. Its translation: CASSQGDTYNEQFF.

The chain joins TRBV5-5 to TRBJ1-1; the D is unclear. The V and J ends lost 0 bases and 5 bases respectively, with 17 bases between them. The CDR3 length is 16 residues. CDR1 is SGHKS, CDR2 YYEKEE, per germline (reference sequence). The CDR3 nucleotides are TGTGCCAGCAGCTTGGGTCTGGGCGCTGGGAGAACTGAAGCTTTCTTT. This translates into CASSLGLGAGRTEAFF.

The chain links TRBV3-1 (or the pseudogene TRBV3-2) to TRBJ2-1; TRBD2 might be the D (6 bases). The germline gives CDR1 LGHDT, CDR2 YNNKEL (reference sequence). This CDR3 is built from 15 residues. With 0 bases removed from V and 2 bases from J, the gap between germline ends came to 8 bases. The CDR3 DNA sequence: TGTGCCAGCAGCCAAGATGGGGGGACCTACAATGAGCAGTTCTTC. It translates to CASSQDGGTYNEQFF.

V usage is TRBV3-1 (or the pseudogene TRBV3-2) and J usage is TRBJ1-3; no clear D. Per germline, CDR1 LGHDT and CDR2 YNNKEL (reference sequence). The ends were cut back, 1 base at V and 1 base at J, with 8 bases in the middle. This CDR3 region has 15 residues. The CDR3 reads CASSQGGGSGNTIYF. The CDR3 nucleotides read TGTGCCAGCAGCCAAGGGGGAGGTTCTGGAAACACCATATATTTT.

V and J are TRBV7-8 and TRBJ1-1; 8 positions agree with TRBD1. CDR3 size: 15 residues. The junction had 6 bases not matched to a gene; V was cut back by 5 bases and J by 1 base. Germline assignment: CDR1 SGHVS and CDR2 FQNEAQ. CDR3 DNA: TGTGCCAGCAGCGCATTCGACAGGGGGAACACTGAAGCTTTCTTT. Translating it yields CASSAFDRGNTEAFF.

On this clone itself: The same CDR3 can be traced to other DNA sequences in this sample. The V gene is TRBV5-1, the J gene TRBJ1-3; 7 positions match TRBD1. The CDR3 loop spans 15 amino acids. Germline CDR1 SGHRS, CDR2 YFSETQ. V dropped 0 bases and J dropped 3; count of bases not matched to a gene: 3. CDR3 loop: CASSLVAGGGNTIYF. Written as DNA, the CDR3 is TGCGCCAGCAGCTTGGTTGCAGGGGGTGGAAACACCATATATTTT.

The chain combines TRBV6-5 with TRBJ1-3, with D possibly TRBD1 on 6 matching bases. Germline-derived CDR1 and CDR2 are MNHEY and SVGAGI. This CDR3 is built from 13 residues. The germline V and J ends were trimmed by 5 bases and 5 bases, with 10 bases remaining between them. CDR3 DNA sequence: TGTGCCAGCAGTCACAGGGAAAGAAACACCATATATTTT. Its protein product is CASSHRERNTIYF.

The chain combines TRBV3-1 (or the pseudogene TRBV3-2) with TRBJ2-7; no firm D call. Trimming took 8 bases from V and 5 from J, leaving 10 bases between them. Per germline, CDR1 LGHDT and CDR2 YNNKEL (reference sequence). This CDR3 region has 11 residues. The CDR3: CASPGTHEQYF. The CDR3 DNA reads as TGTGCCAGCCCGGGTACCCACGAGCAGTACTTC.

The CDR3 nucleotides read TGTGCCAGCACGGAGGGACTGACAGGGGGCACGGAAAAACTGTTTTTT. Encoded protein: CASTEGLTGGTEKLFF. This rearrangement joins TRBV25-1 to TRBJ1-4; 10 nucleotides align to TRBD1. Losses at the gene ends were 7 bases for V and 8 bases for J; bases not matched to a gene: 13. The CDR3 covers 16 residues. Germline CDR1 is MGHDK and CDR2 is SYGVNS.

V and J are TRBV27 and TRBJ2-7; D may be TRBD2 (5 bases). The CDR3 totals 14 residues. The V end lost 2 bases, the J end lost 4 bases, and 12 bases lay between the germline ends. In germline, CDR1 is MNHEY, CDR2 SMNVEV (reference sequence). CDR3 in amino acids: CASSLVAGPYEQYF. The DNA for the CDR3 is TGTGCCAGCAGTTTAGTGGCGGGCCCTTACGAGCAGTACTTC.